The 18 T cell receptor beta chains below come from one sample, sequenced in a study of cytomegalovirus exposure and HLA in healthy donors. The PCR made use of 60 Vbeta and 13 Jbeta primers. This table comes from immunoSEQ multiplex PCR, and its TCRdb copy is limited to in-frame clones, with some not included. The sample consists of approximately 150,000 clones, roughly 80% of them appearing once. The material sequenced was PBMCs. Receptor source: a woman between 40 and 55 years old in good health and CMV-seropositive.

V and J are TRBV23-1 and TRBJ1-6; tentative D call: TRBD1 (6 bases). TRBV23-1 is given ORF status, its function remaining uncertain. The CDR3 loop spans 22 amino acids. V was pared by 0 bases and J by 1 base, with 25 bases between. The CDR3 bases are TGCGCCAGCAGTCAATCTTCAGTTGCCAGGGACAAATCTTATTCCTATAATTCACCCCTCCACTTT. This codes for CASSQSSVARDKSYSYNSPLHF.

The chain has TRBV5-1 and TRBJ1-6; 7 bases are shared with TRBD1. Germline V CDR1 and CDR2: SGHRS, YFSETQ. The CDR3 runs 16 residues. The trim removed 6 bases at V and 5 bases at J, leaving 11 bases unmatched. CDR3: CASTLDRVGDNSPLHF. DNA of the CDR3: TGCGCCAGCACCCTAGACAGGGTTGGGGATAATTCACCCCTCCACTTT.

The rearrangement links TRBV6-6 to TRBJ2-3; 8 positions match TRBD2. The CDR3 is made up of 14 amino acids. Germline loops: CDR1 MNHNY, CDR2 SVGAGI (reference sequence). Trimming cost V 4 bases and J 6 bases; bases outside gene matches: 6. The CDR3: CASSSRTSKDTQYF. CDR3 DNA sequence: TGTGCCAGCAGTTCTCGGACTAGCAAGGATACGCAGTATTTT.

The rearrangement joins TRBV5-1 to TRBJ2-5; weak D call: TRBD1 (5 bases). V lost 0 bases to trimming and J lost 4 bases, with 13 bases between them. This CDR3 is 15 amino acids long. Germline-derived CDR1 and CDR2 are SGHRS and YFSETQ. CDR3 sequence reads: CASSLGGAVRETQYF. In DNA, the CDR3 is TGCGCCAGCAGCTTGGGTGGGGCCGTACGAGAGACCCAGTACTTC.

The chain uses TRBV20-1 and TRBJ2-1, with D perhaps matching TRBD1 (6 bases). Germline loops: CDR1 DFQATT, CDR2 SNEGSKA (reference sequence). The CDR3 extends over 11 amino acids. The CDR3 bases are TGCACCGCCGGACAGTGGGATGAGCAGTTCTTC. The encoded protein is CTAGQWDEQFF.

The rearrangement links TRBV9 to TRBJ2-3; 8 nucleotides align to TRBD2. The CDR3 has 15 residues. The J segment lost 5 bases and the V segment lost 0 bases, leaving 5 bases of the junction unmatched. CDR1 is SGDLS, CDR2 YYNGEE, per germline. Here the CDR3 reads CASSVGRGGGDTQYF. The DNA of the CDR3 is TGTGCCAGCAGCGTAGGCCGGGGGGGCGGAGATACGCAGTATTTT.

The V call is TRBV28, the J call TRBJ1-1; 8 nucleotides line up with TRBD1. Germline V lookup: CDR1 MDHEN, CDR2 SYDVKM. The trim removed 4 bases at V and 0 bases at J, leaving 1 base unmatched. The CDR3 contains 14 residues. CDR3 nucleotide sequence: TGTGCCAGCAGTTCGGACAGGGTGAACACTGAAGCTTTCTTT. Translated: CASSSDRVNTEAFF. The whole variable domain, filled in from reference TRBV28 and TRBJ1-1, reads DVKVTQSSRYLVKRTGEKVFLECVQDMDHENMFWYRQDPGLGLRLIYFSYDVKMKEKGDIPEGYSVSREKKERFSLILESASTNQTSMYLCASSSDRVNTEAFFGQGTRLTVV.

The J gene is TRBJ2-3, the V gene TRBV7-9; D is unclear. Germline V gives CDR1 SEHNR, CDR2 FQNEAQ (reference sequence). CDR3 length: 15 residues. The V gene lost 1 base and the J gene lost 1 base, with 9 bases spanning the gap. The CDR3 loop is CASSLDSLGTDTQYF. The CDR3 DNA is TGTGCCAGCAGCTTAGACTCTCTTGGCACAGATACGCAGTATTTT.

The rearrangement links TRBV19 to TRBJ2-5; 7 bases align to TRBD2. Germline V CDR1 and CDR2: LNHDA, SQIVND (reference sequence). Trimming took 5 bases from V and 3 from J; bases not matched to a gene: 6. There are 14 residues in the CDR3. For the CDR3, the DNA is TGTGCCAGTAGTGGGGAGGGGCCAGAAGAGACCCAGTACTTC. This encodes CASSGEGPEETQYF.

The rearrangement uses TRBV28 and TRBJ2-7, with 14 bases aligning to TRBD2. The V segment lost 5 bases and the J segment 4 bases; nucleotides outside the gene matches: 7. This CDR3 has 16 amino acids. Germline CDR1 reads MDHEN; CDR2 reads SYDVKM. CDR3: CASSAPGLAGAYEQYF. The CDR3 region has the DNA TGTGCCAGCAGTGCTCCGGGACTAGCGGGGGCATACGAGCAGTACTTC.

This clone was detected a few times. The rearrangement links TRBV29-1 to TRBJ1-2; 7 bases line up with TRBD1. Losses at the gene ends were 4 bases for V and 7 bases for J; bases not matched to a gene: 9. CDR1 SQVTM and CDR2 ANQGSEA come from the germline V gene. There are 13 residues in the CDR3. CDR3 in amino acids: CSVGHRGSAGYTF. CDR3 DNA: TGCAGCGTTGGGCACAGGGGCTCAGCTGGCTACACCTTC.

V is TRBV9 and J is TRBJ1-2, with TRBD1 matching 7 bases. There are 14 residues in the CDR3. J gave up 3 bases and V 4 bases, and 6 bases lay outside the gene matches. CDR1 is SGDLS and CDR2 is YYNGEE in the germline V gene. The CDR3 DNA reads as TGTGCCAGCAGCCTTACCGGGACAGACTATGGCTACACCTTC. Amino acids: CASSLTGTDYGYTF.

This clone showed up just a few times. This sequence joins TRBV7-3 and TRBJ1-1; a weak D match, TRBD1 (6 bases). Trimming removed 3 bases at V and 6 bases at J, with 11 bases between. Per the germline V gene, CDR1 is SGHTA and CDR2 is FQGTGA. CDR3 length equals 13 residues. CDR3 residues: CASSFGQLAEAFF. The CDR3 nucleotides read TGTGCCAGCAGCTTCGGACAGCTCGCTGAAGCTTTCTTT.

CDR3 nucleotide sequence: TGTGCCAGCCAATCCTGGTCCTACGAGCAGTACTTC. Its translation: CASQSWSYEQYF. V usage is TRBV25-1 and J usage is TRBJ2-5, with D unresolved. The J call may be wrong; the DNA end is better matched by TRBJ2-7. The CDR3 length is 12 residues. CDR1 and CDR2 from the germline V gene are MGHDK and SYGVNS.

The V gene is TRBV5-1, the J gene TRBJ1-2; D uncertain. From germline, CDR1 is SGHRS and CDR2 YFSETQ. V lost 0 bases to trimming and J lost 10 bases, with 10 bases between them. The CDR3 covers 12 residues. The CDR3 region has the DNA TGCGCCAGCAGCTTGGATACTGGTTCCTACACCTTC. The encoded protein is CASSLDTGSYTF.

The chain recombines TRBV5-6 with TRBJ1-1; 7 positions agree with TRBD1. Trimming cost V 6 bases and J 1 base; bases outside gene matches: 3. The length of the CDR3 is 13 residues. The germline gives CDR1 SGHDT, CDR2 YYEEEE. In DNA, the CDR3 is TGTGCCAGCAACCGGGACAGGAACACTGAAGCTTTCTTT. This sequence encodes CASNRDRNTEAFF.

The V call is TRBV29-1, the J call TRBJ2-5, with D unclear. The tail of the sequence fits TRBJ2-7 better, so the J call may be wrong. Germline CDR1 SQVTM, CDR2 ANQGSEA. The CDR3 consists of 12 residues. Here the CDR3 reads CSVVVPDYEQYF. In DNA, the CDR3 is TGCAGCGTTGTGGTCCCGGACTACGAGCAGTACTTC.

The chain joins TRBV10-2 to TRBJ2-5, with 10 bases matching TRBD2. Trimming at V came to 6 bases and at J to 5 bases, leaving 9 bases not matched to a gene. Germline V gene lookup returns CDR1 WSHSY and CDR2 SAAADI. This CDR3 is built from 15 residues. This CDR3 is CASRELSGGSETQYF. The CDR3 DNA is TGCGCCAGCAGAGAACTTAGCGGGGGGTCGGAGACCCAGTACTTC.